Listed here are 21 T cell receptor beta chains from one sample, sequenced in a study of shared clonotypes between healthy human individuals. Data came from immunoSEQ multiplex PCR; TCRdb stores just in-frame clones and leaves some out. The data show millions of clones, with around nine tenths seen just once and 0.11% to 0.15% held by the top ten. The sample taken for sequencing was naive CD4+ T cells sorted from blood. As for subset: CD45RA+ positively selected. The receptors derive from a man aged 18 to 29 in good health.

This clone was observed a handful of times. The same CDR3 is also encoded by other DNA sequences in this sample. The chain employs TRBV18 and TRBJ1-6; no firm D call. The V end lost 2 bases, the J end lost 8 bases, and 4 bases lay between the germline ends. This CDR3 has 12 amino acids. CDR1 is KGHSH, CDR2 LQKENI, per germline. The CDR3 loop is CASSPGDSPLHF. CDR3 nucleotide sequence: TGTGCCAGCTCACCAGGGGATTCACCCCTCCACTTT.

The rearrangement links TRBV6-4 to TRBJ1-6; TRBD1 agrees at 9 bases. The CDR3 loop spans 14 amino acids. The J segment lost 5 bases and the V segment lost 7 bases, leaving 3 bases of the junction unmatched. CDR1 MRHNA and CDR2 SNTAGT come from the germline V gene. Written as DNA, the CDR3 is TGTGCCAGCAAGGGGACAGGGAATAATTCACCCCTCCACTTT. Residues: CASKGTGNNSPLHF.

Of note for this clone: The sample holds other DNA sequences that translate to the same CDR3. The chain employs TRBV5-1 and TRBJ2-7; D is undetermined. V gave up 3 bases and J gave up 2 bases, with 6 bases separating them. CDR1 SGHRS and CDR2 YFSETQ come from the germline V gene. This CDR3 spans 12 amino acids. CDR3 loop: CASSSPTYEQYF. CDR3 bases: TGCGCCAGCAGCTCACCAACCTACGAGCAGTACTTC.

The chain uses TRBV9 and TRBJ1-5; D may be TRBD1 (6 bases). The CDR3 contains 20 residues. Deletions cut 0 bases from V and 1 base from J, with 23 bases between. The germline V gene encodes CDR1 SGDLS and CDR2 YYNGEE. The CDR3 DNA reads TGTGCCAGCAGCGTAGAGGGGGGAGGGGGTCCCCTCCCAAGCAATCAGCCCCAGCATTTT. Encoded protein: CASSVEGGGGPLPSNQPQHF.

The rearrangement joins TRBV5-1 to TRBJ2-3, with 10 bases that match TRBD2. V shed 2 bases and J 4 bases; nucleotides not matched to a gene: 4. CDR1 is SGHRS, CDR2 YFSETQ, per germline. The CDR3 covers 15 residues. The CDR3 DNA reads as TGCGCCAGCAGCTTCAGTGGGACTAGCGCAGATACGCAGTATTTT. Its translation: CASSFSGTSADTQYF.

As concerns this clone: Other nucleotide sequences in the sample specify the same CDR3. The chain joins TRBV18 to TRBJ2-7, with 11 bases lining up with TRBD1. J lost 4 bases, V lost 2 bases, and 4 bases had no gene match. Germline V gives CDR1 KGHSH, CDR2 LQKENI. The length of the CDR3 is 15 residues. CDR3 nucleotide sequence: TGTGCCAGCTCACCATTGGGGACAGGGGGGTACGAGCAGTACTTC. It specifies CASSPLGTGGYEQYF. The full variable domain, its missing parts supplied by reference TRBV18 and TRBJ2-7, is NAGVMQNPRHLVRRRGQEARLRCSPMKGHSHVYWYRQLPEEGLKFMVYLQKENIIDESGMPKERFSAEFPKEGPSILRIQQVVRGDSAAYFCASSPLGTGGYEQYFGPGTRLTVT.

This clone has only one observation. This same CDR3 is encoded by further DNA sequences in the sample. The V call is TRBV6-5, the J call TRBJ2-3, with D possibly TRBD2 on 7 matching bases. This CDR3 region has 15 residues. CDR1 MNHEY and CDR2 SVGAGI come from the germline V gene. Trimming left V 5 bases short and J 3 bases short, with 15 bases between. The CDR3 DNA sequence: TGTGCCAGCAGTCGAGGGGGAGGGAGTACAGATACGCAGTATTTT. Its protein product is CASSRGGGSTDTQYF.

This clone appeared a few times. The rearrangement uses TRBV5-8 and TRBJ1-5; D gene uncertain. This CDR3 has 13 residues. The germline V gene has CDR1 SGHTS and CDR2 YDEGEE. Trimming took 4 bases from V and 7 from J, leaving 12 bases between them. DNA of the CDR3: TGTGCCAGCAGCGACGGGAGTTACCAGCCCCAGCATTTT. It encodes CASSDGSYQPQHF.

The chain links TRBV7-9 to TRBJ2-2; 7 positions agree with TRBD2. The CDR3 covers 19 residues. Per germline, CDR1 SEHNR and CDR2 FQNEAQ (reference sequence). V lost 1 base, J lost 0 bases, and 11 bases stayed unmatched. The CDR3 nucleotides are TGTGCCAGCAGCTTAGGGGGCTGGTCTAGCGGAACGAACACCGGGGAGCTGTTTTTT. This codes for CASSLGGWSSGTNTGELFF.

The chain joins TRBV30 to TRBJ2-6, with 12 bases aligning to TRBD1. The germline V gene encodes CDR1 GTSNPN and CDR2 SVGIG (reference sequence). This CDR3 comprises 18 residues. J was trimmed by 0 bases and V by 3 bases; bases with no gene match: 6. CDR3 nucleotides: TGTGCCTGGAGATGGGGACAGGGGGCCACCTCTGGGGCCAACGTCCTGACTTTC. Translation: CAWRWGQGATSGANVLTF.

The chain is built from TRBV2 and TRBJ1-2; TRBD1 matches at 8 bases. V was pared by 3 bases and J by 1 base, with 16 bases of the junction left unmatched. The CDR3 consists of 19 residues. Germline V CDR1 and CDR2: SNHLY, FYNNEI. CDR3 sequence: CASSENRWAVTGVNYGYTF. The CDR3 nucleotides are TGTGCCAGCAGTGAGAATAGGTGGGCGGTGACAGGGGTTAACTATGGCTACACCTTC.

The chain is built from TRBV7-2 and TRBJ2-5; the match to TRBD2 covers 7 bases. Germline CDR1 SGHTA, CDR2 FQGNSA. This CDR3 is built from 14 residues. With V trimmed by 5 bases and J by 4 bases, 7 bases remained unmatched. The CDR3 sequence: CASSHSGSLETQYF. The CDR3 DNA follows: TGTGCCAGCAGCCATAGCGGGTCCTTAGAGACCCAGTACTTC.

Note on this clone: The same CDR3 can be traced to other DNA sequences in this sample. The rearrangement links TRBV7-9 to TRBJ2-1; 7 nucleotides line up with TRBD2. This CDR3 spans 15 amino acids. Trimming took 1 base from V and 2 from J; bases not matched to a gene: 2. Germline-derived CDR1 and CDR2 are SEHNR and FQNEAQ (reference sequence). CDR3 nucleotides: TGTGCCAGCAGCTTAGGGCTAGCGGCCTACAATGAGCAGTTCTTC. Translated: CASSLGLAAYNEQFF.

As for this clone: The sample holds other DNA sequences that translate to the same CDR3. The chain recombines TRBV6-1 with TRBJ2-7; 10 bases line up with TRBD1. CDR3 length: 14 residues. CDR1 and CDR2 (germline): MNHNS, SASEGT. V gave up 8 bases and J gave up 2 bases; unmatched junction bases: 6. The CDR3 DNA sequence: TGTGCCAGCGAGTGGACAGGGGGGACCTACGAGCAGTACTTC. This encodes CASEWTGGTYEQYF.

Written as DNA, the CDR3 is TGTGCCAGCAGCTTATATGGGACACCGCCGAGAGATACGCAGTATTTT. Amino acids: CASSLYGTPPRDTQYF. The chain has TRBV7-9 and TRBJ2-3; D perhaps matches TRBD1 (6 bases). The length of the CDR3 is 16 residues. The V end was cut by 2 bases, the J end by 5 bases, with 17 bases between. Germline loops: CDR1 SEHNR, CDR2 FQNEAQ (reference sequence).

With respect to this clone: The identical CDR3 is also encoded by other nucleotide sequences in the sample. This rearrangement joins TRBV27 to TRBJ1-1; TRBD1 aligns across 8 bases. The CDR3 is 14 amino acids. Trimming removed 6 bases from V and 0 bases from J; junction bases left unmatched: 3. Germline CDR1 is MNHEY and CDR2 is SMNVEV (reference sequence). CDR3 nucleotide sequence: TGTGCCAGCAGGTTGACAGGGGTGAACACTGAAGCTTTCTTT. Translation gives CASRLTGVNTEAFF.

The rearrangement joins TRBV30 to TRBJ2-4; D is uncertain. There are 15 residues in the CDR3. Germline CDR1 and CDR2: GTSNPN and SVGIG (reference sequence). The V gene lost 0 bases and the J gene lost 0 bases, with 9 bases spanning the gap. CDR3 nucleotides: TGTGCCTGGAGTGTTTATCCCCTAGCCAAAAACATTCAGTACTTC. Protein sequence: CAWSVYPLAKNIQYF.

The rearrangement links TRBV27 to TRBJ2-1; D gene uncertain. CDR1 and CDR2 (germline): MNHEY, SMNVEV (reference sequence). CDR3 length: 11 residues. The V and J ends lost 6 bases and 6 bases respectively, with 6 bases between them. This CDR3 reads CASRRVNEQFF. In nucleotides, the CDR3 is TGTGCCAGCAGAAGGGTCAATGAGCAGTTCTTC.

The chain carries TRBV7-2 and TRBJ2-1; TRBD2 aligns across 10 bases. After removal of 7 bases from V and 6 bases from J, the junction contained 3 bases not matched to a gene. The CDR3 has 13 residues. From germline, CDR1 is SGHTA and CDR2 FQGNSA. CDR3 bases: TGTGCCAGCATCCTAGCGGGAGCCAATGAGCAGTTCTTC. Its translation is CASILAGANEQFF.

The chain has TRBV9 and TRBJ2-7, with TRBD2 matching over 14 bases. There are 19 residues in the CDR3. Trimming cost V 4 bases and J 3 bases; bases outside gene matches: 15. Looked up from germline, CDR1 is SGDLS and CDR2 is YYNGEE. The CDR3 coding sequence is TGTGCCAGCAGCCCAAGTCCGGGACTAGCGGGAGTAGAGGGCTACGAGCAGTACTTC. Translated, it gives CASSPSPGLAGVEGYEQYF. Supplemented by reference TRBV9 and TRBJ2-7, the full variable domain reads DSGVTQTPKHLITATGQRVTLRCSPRSGDLSVYWYQQSLDQGLQFLIQYYNGEERAKGNILERFSAQQFPDLHSELNLSSLELGDSALYFCASSPSPGLAGVEGYEQYFGPGTRLTVT.

The CDR3 DNA reads as TGTGCCAGCAGGGGACAGGGGGCCTGGCGATCCAATCAGCCCCAGCATTTT. It codes for CASRGQGAWRSNQPQHF. V is TRBV5-8 and J is TRBJ1-5; 12 bases map to TRBD1. This CDR3 is 17 amino acids long. V shed 5 bases and J 3 bases; nucleotides not matched to a gene: 9. Germline assignment: CDR1 SGHTS and CDR2 YDEGEE.